This passage covers 26 T cell receptor beta chains from one sample sequenced in a study of T cell repertoires in cytomegalovirus infection (dated by TCRdb to the late 2010s). Sequencer: Illumina HiSeq 1500. TCRdb reprocessing: public reads trimmed at Q25 with fastp, clones called with MiXCR, in-frame beta chains kept. Merged by CDR3 protein, the rows form single entries marked with the most common genes and DNA. The sample table lists about 360,000 distinct CDR3 sequences, roughly 20% of them with a count of one. In total, the top ten clones hold roughly 9% of the sample. The sequencing input was PBMCs. All receptors come from a human donor in good health (CMV status not recorded). Some clones in this sample may be carry-over from other donors' samples.

This clonotype has a handful of counts. The V call is TRBV12-3 or TRBV12-4, the J call TRBJ1-2; 9 bases line up with TRBD1. Germline trimming cut 3 bases from V and 7 bases from J; bases unmatched to any gene: 9. The CDR3 is 15 residues long. The CDR3: CASSLGQGLLGGYTF. In DNA form, the CDR3 reads TGTGCCAGCAGTTTGGGACAGGGCTTGCTCGGTGGCTACACCTTC.

The J gene is TRBJ1-1, the V gene TRBV7-9; D is uncertain. Germline V gene lookup returns CDR1 SEHNR and CDR2 FQNEAQ (reference sequence). The CDR3 extends over 14 amino acids. V shed 6 bases and J shed 3 bases, with 14 bases lying between them. The CDR3 nucleotides read TGTGCCAGCAGACTCACCTTGGGAGACACTGAAGCTTTCTTT. It translates to CASRLTLGDTEAFF.

The genes are TRBV11-2 and TRBJ2-7, with 8 bases aligning to TRBD2. This CDR3 is built from 15 residues. From germline, CDR1 is SGHAT and CDR2 FQNNGV. The V gene end was trimmed by 0 bases and the J gene end by 2 bases; junction bases not matched to a gene: 3. CDR3 bases: TGTGCCAGCAGCTTAGAACTAGCGGTTGCCTACGAGCAGTACTTC. This gives the protein CASSLELAVAYEQYF.

V usage is TRBV4-3 and J usage is TRBJ1-2; a weak D match, TRBD1 (5 bases). V was clipped by 4 bases and J by 2 bases, with 20 bases between them. The CDR3 contains 17 residues. CDR1 and CDR2 (germline): LGHNA, YSLEER. Here the CDR3 DNA reads TGCGCCAGCAGCCCCCAAGGGGCGCGGGGCGAAAACTATGGCTACACCTTC. This encodes CASSPQGARGENYGYTF.

This clonotype has a count of ten or more. This sequence joins TRBV24-1 and TRBJ2-1; D is perhaps TRBD1 (6 bases). Germline lookup yields CDR1 KGHDR and CDR2 SFDVKD. The ends were cut back, 3 bases at V and 5 bases at J, with 16 bases in the middle. The CDR3 spans 16 residues. CDR3 amino acids: CATSDARGWANNEQFF. In DNA, the CDR3 is TGTGCCACCAGTGATGCCAGGGGTTGGGCAAACAATGAGCAGTTCTTC.

This chain links TRBV19 with TRBJ1-2, with a possible D match to TRBD1 (5 bases). CDR3 size: 14 residues. Germline V gene data show CDR1 as LNHDA and CDR2 as SQIVND (reference sequence). Trimming left V 3 bases short and J 2 bases short, with 10 bases between. CDR3 in DNA: TGTGCCAGTAGTATTAGCGGGGACAACTATGGCTACACCTTC. This gives the protein CASSISGDNYGYTF.

This clonotype was counted at least ten times. V gene TRBV7-2 combines with J gene TRBJ2-7; D tentatively reads TRBD1 or TRBD2 (5 bases each). The V end was cut by 5 bases, the J end by 2 bases, with 16 bases between. The length of the CDR3 is 15 residues. Germline lookup yields CDR1 SGHTA and CDR2 FQGNSA. For the CDR3, the DNA is TGTGCCAGCAGCCGGGCCGGGACCTCGACCTACGAGCAGTACTTC. This codes for CASSRAGTSTYEQYF.

This clonotype has only a few counts. The rearrangement uses TRBV7-6 and TRBJ1-1; D unclear. CDR3 length equals 14 residues. V lost 6 bases, J lost 5 bases, and 16 bases lay in between. Germline V gene data show CDR1 as SGHVS and CDR2 as FNYEAQ. CDR3 sequence (DNA): TGTGCCAGCAGAAGGACGCCCGATGCTACTGAAGCTTTCTTT. It is translated as CASRRTPDATEAFF.

The sample holds many counts of this clonotype. V usage is TRBV6-2 or TRBV6-3 and J usage is TRBJ2-7; 12 bases align to TRBD2. Germline V gene data show CDR1 as MNHEY and CDR2 as SVGEGT. The trim removed 6 bases at V and 7 bases at J, leaving 4 bases unmatched. The CDR3 is made up of 13 amino acids. CDR3 bases: TGTGCCAGCAGAAGGACTAGCGGGAAGGAGCAGTACTTC. Translation: CASRRTSGKEQYF.

This clonotype appeared a few times. The V gene is TRBV6-1, the J gene TRBJ2-3; 7 bases fit TRBD1. The V gene's germline CDR1 is MNHNS and CDR2 SASEGT. The CDR3 is 16 amino acids. V shed 5 bases and J 0 bases; nucleotides not matched to a gene: 8. In DNA, the CDR3 is TGTGCCAGCAGTCAGGGGGTAGCACCCAGCACAGATACGCAGTATTTT. Translation gives CASSQGVAPSTDTQYF.

The chain has TRBV9 and TRBJ2-1; 12 nucleotides agree with TRBD2. CDR1 and CDR2 from the germline V gene are SGDLS and YYNGEE. The J segment lost 7 bases and the V segment lost 3 bases, leaving 5 bases of the junction unmatched. This CDR3 region has 15 residues. The CDR3 loop is CASSGYTSGGNEQFF. In DNA form, the CDR3 reads TGTGCCAGCAGCGGGTATACTAGCGGGGGGAATGAGCAGTTCTTC.

This clonotype was found a few times. The chain joins TRBV20-1 to TRBJ2-1, with 9 bases lining up with TRBD2. Germline trimming cut 3 bases from V and 7 bases from J; bases unmatched to any gene: 4. This CDR3 is built from 13 residues. Per germline, CDR1 DFQATT and CDR2 SNEGSKA (reference sequence). The DNA of the CDR3 is TGCAGTGCTAGCCTAGCGGGGAAGAATGAGCAGTTCTTC. It specifies CSASLAGKNEQFF.

Points on this clonotype: Since a much larger clone is just one base distant, this may be a read error. The chain links TRBV7-6 to TRBJ2-1; TRBD2 matches 13 bases. With V trimmed by 5 bases and J by 6 bases, 10 bases remained unmatched. CDR3 size: 17 residues. Germline CDR1 reads SGHVS; CDR2 reads FNYEAQ. In DNA form, the CDR3 reads TGTGCCAGCAGCACCGAAAGGACTAGCGGGGGATTCAATGAGCAGTTCTTC. It yields the protein CASSTERTSGGFNEQFF. The whole variable domain, filled in from reference TRBV7-6 and TRBJ2-1, reads GAGVSQSPRYKVTKRGQDVALRCDPISGHVSLYWYRQALGQGPEFLTYFNYEAQQDKSGLPNDRFSAERPEGSISTLTIQRTEQRDSAMYRCASSTERTSGGFNEQFFGPGTRLTVL.

This chain connects TRBV5-1 to TRBJ1-3, with TRBD1 as a possible D gene (5 bases). The length of the CDR3 is 15 residues. Germline V gives CDR1 SGHRS, CDR2 YFSETQ. V lost 4 bases, J lost 4 bases, and 15 bases lay in between. CDR3 nucleotide sequence: TGCGCCAGCAGCCGGCGGGGCTGGTACGGAAACACCATATATTTT. This encodes CASSRRGWYGNTIYF.

In its sample, this clonotype was seen a few times. This chain uses TRBV12-3 or TRBV12-4 with TRBJ1-2; possibly TRBD1 for D (6 bases). The germline V and J ends were trimmed by 6 bases and 4 bases, with 15 bases remaining between them. CDR3 length equals 14 residues. CDR3 loop: CASSQRQVRYGYTF. The CDR3 DNA is TGTGCCAGCAGCCAAAGACAGGTTCGCTATGGCTACACCTTC.

This clonotype appeared many times. The V gene is TRBV7-2, the J gene TRBJ2-1; D may be TRBD1 or TRBD2 (6 bases each). Trimming shortened V by 1 base and J by 7 bases, and 14 bases separated the two germline ends. CDR1 is SGHTA and CDR2 is FQGNSA in the germline V gene. This CDR3 spans 15 amino acids. The CDR3 sequence: CASSLVQGRRNEQFF. The CDR3 nucleotides read TGTGCCAGCAGCTTAGTGCAGGGGAGGAGGAATGAGCAGTTCTTC. Together with reference TRBV7-2 and TRBJ2-1, the CDR3 gives the full variable domain: GAGVSQSPSNKVTEKGKDVELRCDPISGHTALYWYRQSLGQGLEFLIYFQGNSAPDKSGLPSDRFSAERTGGSVSTLTIQRTQQEDSAVYLCASSLVQGRRNEQFFGPGTRLTVL.

J is TRBJ1-5 and V is TRBV5-6, with D perhaps matching TRBD1 (5 bases). V shed 2 bases and J shed 3 bases, with 12 bases lying between them. The CDR3 has 15 amino acids. The germline V gene has CDR1 SGHDT and CDR2 YYEEEE. CDR3 residues: CASSLGAGPNQPQHF. The CDR3 DNA reads TGTGCCAGCAGCTTAGGGGCGGGCCCCAATCAGCCCCAGCATTTT.

A note on this clonotype: This could be a read error, since a much larger clone is one nucleotide away. The rearrangement links TRBV7-2 to TRBJ2-5; 10 bases match TRBD2. The CDR3 covers 13 residues. The germline V gene has CDR1 SGHTA and CDR2 FQGNSA. DNA of the CDR3: TGTGTCAGCAGCGGGGGGGGTGTAGAGACCCAGTACTTC. It codes for CVSSGGGVETQYF.

This clonotype showed up many times. In nucleotides, the CDR3 is TGTGCCAGCAGCTCCGGGACAGGACTTTACGAGCAGTACTTC. Protein: CASSSGTGLYEQYF. The V call is TRBV7-2, the J call TRBJ2-7, with 8 nucleotides matching TRBD1. The junction had 6 bases not matched to a gene; V was cut back by 4 bases and J by 4 bases. CDR3 size: 14 residues. Germline CDR1 SGHTA, CDR2 FQGNSA.

The rearrangement joins TRBV6-1 to TRBJ1-5; D is unclear. The CDR3 loop spans 13 amino acids. Germline V gene data show CDR1 as MNHNS and CDR2 as SASEGT. V lost 6 bases and J 11 bases, leaving 17 bases between the germline ends. The CDR3 here is CASSAIERVAQHF. The CDR3 coding sequence is TGTGCCAGCAGCGCCATCGAGCGCGTGGCCCAGCATTTT.

This clonotype was observed a handful of times. This chain uses TRBV13 with TRBJ2-3; TRBD2 agrees at 9 bases. This CDR3 has 16 residues. Trimming removed 1 base from V and 4 bases from J; junction bases left unmatched: 6. Germline-derived CDR1 and CDR2 are PRHDT and FYEKMQ (reference sequence). In DNA form, the CDR3 reads TGTGCCAGCAGCTTAGAGCGCGGGGGGGCCGCAGATACGCAGTATTTT. It is translated as CASSLERGGAADTQYF.

This clonotype was detected a few times. CDR3 protein: CASSSLAGHTDTQYF. The DNA for the CDR3 is TGTGCCAGCAGCTCCCTAGCGGGCCACACAGATACGCAGTATTTT. This sequence joins TRBV7-6 and TRBJ2-3; 8 bases match TRBD2. The junction had 5 bases not matched to a gene; V was cut back by 4 bases and J by 2 bases. This CDR3 contains 15 residues. From germline, CDR1 is SGHVS and CDR2 FNYEAQ.

This clonotype was recorded at least ten times. The chain employs TRBV10-3 and TRBJ1-2; no definite D call. V lost 2 bases to trimming and J lost 4 bases, with 8 bases between them. CDR1 and CDR2 from the germline V gene are ENHRY and SYGVKD. The CDR3 contains 13 residues. The CDR3 sequence is CAISEAQIYGYTF. The CDR3 DNA reads TGTGCCATCAGTGAGGCACAGATCTATGGCTACACCTTC.

This clonotype has ten or more counts. The rearrangement uses TRBV7-2 and TRBJ2-7; 7 bases map to TRBD1. CDR1 SGHTA and CDR2 FQGNSA come from the germline V gene. This CDR3 has 15 residues. With V trimmed by 5 bases and J by 3 bases, 10 bases remained unmatched. CDR3 coding DNA: TGTGCCAGCAGCCTAAGACAGGGCATCCTCTACGAGCAGTACTTC. This sequence encodes CASSLRQGILYEQYF.

The rearrangement links TRBV7-2 to TRBJ2-6, with D hard to call. Trimming cost V 6 bases and J 5 bases, with 5 bases left between them. Germline CDR1 SGHTA, CDR2 FQGNSA. This CDR3 has 12 residues. CDR3 DNA: TGTGCCAGCAGTAGGAGGGCCAACGTCCTGACTTTC. It specifies CASSRRANVLTF.

The CDR3 sequence: CASSKRTGFRSGANVLTF. The CDR3 bases are TGTGCCAGCAGCAAAAGGACAGGTTTCCGCTCTGGGGCCAACGTCCTGACTTTC. The J gene is TRBJ2-6, the V gene TRBV5-6, with 7 nucleotides matching TRBD1. This CDR3 spans 18 amino acids. Germline CDR1 reads SGHDT; CDR2 reads YYEEEE. The V and J ends lost 4 bases and 0 bases, in that order; junction bases with no gene match: 10.